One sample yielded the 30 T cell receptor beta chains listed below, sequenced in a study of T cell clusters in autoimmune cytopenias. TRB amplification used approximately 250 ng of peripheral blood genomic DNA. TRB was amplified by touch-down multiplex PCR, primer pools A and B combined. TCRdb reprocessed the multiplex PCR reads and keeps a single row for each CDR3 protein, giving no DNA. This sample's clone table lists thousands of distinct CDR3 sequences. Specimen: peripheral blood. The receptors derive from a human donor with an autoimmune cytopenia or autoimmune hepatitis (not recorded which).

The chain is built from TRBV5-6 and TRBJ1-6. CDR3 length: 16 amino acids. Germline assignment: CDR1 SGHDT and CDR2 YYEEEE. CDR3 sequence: CASSSIWRGPNSPLHF.

CDR3 sequence reads: CASSADRNIQYF. V gene TRBV25-1 combines with J gene TRBJ2-4. The CDR3 length is 12 residues. Per germline, CDR1 MGHDK and CDR2 SYGVNS.

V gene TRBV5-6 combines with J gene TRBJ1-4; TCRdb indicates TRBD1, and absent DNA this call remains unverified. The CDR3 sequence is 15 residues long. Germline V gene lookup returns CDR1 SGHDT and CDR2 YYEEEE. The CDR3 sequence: CASSLLGGVDEKLFF.

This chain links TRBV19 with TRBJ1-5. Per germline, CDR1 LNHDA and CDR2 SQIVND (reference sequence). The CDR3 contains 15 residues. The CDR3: CASRVGGVSNQPQHF.

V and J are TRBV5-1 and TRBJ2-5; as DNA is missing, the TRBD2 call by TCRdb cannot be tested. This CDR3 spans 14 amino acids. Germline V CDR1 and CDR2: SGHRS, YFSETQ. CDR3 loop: CASSLAGGPETQYF.

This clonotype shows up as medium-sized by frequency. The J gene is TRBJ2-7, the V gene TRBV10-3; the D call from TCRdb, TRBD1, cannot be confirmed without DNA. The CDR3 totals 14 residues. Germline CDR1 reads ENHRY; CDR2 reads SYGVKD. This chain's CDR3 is CAISKETGVDEQYF.

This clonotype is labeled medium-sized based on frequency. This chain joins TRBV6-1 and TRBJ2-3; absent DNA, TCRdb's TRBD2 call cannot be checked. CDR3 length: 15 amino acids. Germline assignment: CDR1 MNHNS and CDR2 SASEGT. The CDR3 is CASSGGLAGPDTQYF.

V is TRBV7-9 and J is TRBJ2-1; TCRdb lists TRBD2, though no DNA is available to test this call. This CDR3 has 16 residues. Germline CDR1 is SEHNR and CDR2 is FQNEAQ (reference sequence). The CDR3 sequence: CASSPPTGLSYSEQFF.

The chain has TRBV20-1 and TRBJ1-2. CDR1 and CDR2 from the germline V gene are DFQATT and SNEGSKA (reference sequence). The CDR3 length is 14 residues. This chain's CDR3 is CSASRPTANYGYTF.

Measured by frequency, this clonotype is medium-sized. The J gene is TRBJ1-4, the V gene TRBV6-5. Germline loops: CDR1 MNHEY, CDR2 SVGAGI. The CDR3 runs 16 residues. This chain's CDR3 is CASSYSSAATNEKLFF.

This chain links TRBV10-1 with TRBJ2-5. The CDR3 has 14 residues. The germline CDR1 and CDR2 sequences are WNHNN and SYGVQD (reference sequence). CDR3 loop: CASSEMHNQETQYF.

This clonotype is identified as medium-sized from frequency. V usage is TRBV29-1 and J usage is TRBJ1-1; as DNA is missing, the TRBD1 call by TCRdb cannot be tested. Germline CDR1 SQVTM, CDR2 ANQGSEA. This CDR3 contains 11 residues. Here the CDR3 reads CSASGGTEAFF.

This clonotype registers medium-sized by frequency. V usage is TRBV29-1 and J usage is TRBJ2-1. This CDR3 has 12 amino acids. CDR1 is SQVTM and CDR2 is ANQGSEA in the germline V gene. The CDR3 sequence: CSVDPGISEQFF.

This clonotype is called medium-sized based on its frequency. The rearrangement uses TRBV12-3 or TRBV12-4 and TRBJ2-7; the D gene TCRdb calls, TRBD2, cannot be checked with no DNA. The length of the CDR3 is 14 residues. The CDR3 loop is CASSPTRGSYEQYF.

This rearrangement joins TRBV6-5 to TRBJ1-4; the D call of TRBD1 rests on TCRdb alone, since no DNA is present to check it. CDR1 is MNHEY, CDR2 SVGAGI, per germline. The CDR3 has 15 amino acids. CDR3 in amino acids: CASSPDQGAGEKLFF.

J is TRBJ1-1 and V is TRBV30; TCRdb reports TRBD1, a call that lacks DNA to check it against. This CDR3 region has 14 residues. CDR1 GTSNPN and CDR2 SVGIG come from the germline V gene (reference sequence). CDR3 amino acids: CAWSEAGRGGEAFF.

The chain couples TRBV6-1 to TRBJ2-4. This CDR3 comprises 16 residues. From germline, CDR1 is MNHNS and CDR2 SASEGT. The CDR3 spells CASSESLGGAKNIQYF.

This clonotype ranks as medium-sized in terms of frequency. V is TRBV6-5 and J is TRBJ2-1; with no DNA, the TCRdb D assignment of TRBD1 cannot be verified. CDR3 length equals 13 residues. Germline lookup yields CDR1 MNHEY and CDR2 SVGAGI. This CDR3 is CASSPGLVNEQFF.

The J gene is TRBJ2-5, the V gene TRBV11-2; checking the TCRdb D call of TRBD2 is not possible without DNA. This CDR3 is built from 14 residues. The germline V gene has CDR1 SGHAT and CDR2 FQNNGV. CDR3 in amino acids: CASSLQAVVETQYF.

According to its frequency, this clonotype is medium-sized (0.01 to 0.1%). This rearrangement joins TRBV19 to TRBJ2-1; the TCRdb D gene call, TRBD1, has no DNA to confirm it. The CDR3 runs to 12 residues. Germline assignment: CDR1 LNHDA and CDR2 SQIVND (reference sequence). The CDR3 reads CATTGGGREQFF.

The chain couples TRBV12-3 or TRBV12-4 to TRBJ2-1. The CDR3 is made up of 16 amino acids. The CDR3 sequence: CASSSLFGRAYNEQFF.

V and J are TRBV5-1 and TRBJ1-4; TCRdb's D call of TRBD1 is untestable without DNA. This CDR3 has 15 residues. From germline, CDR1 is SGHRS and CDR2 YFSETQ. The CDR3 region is CASSLVGGHNEKLFF.

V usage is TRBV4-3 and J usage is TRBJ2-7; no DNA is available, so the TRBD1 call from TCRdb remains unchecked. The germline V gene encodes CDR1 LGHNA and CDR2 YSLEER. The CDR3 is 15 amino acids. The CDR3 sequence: CASSQDLRTPDEQYF.

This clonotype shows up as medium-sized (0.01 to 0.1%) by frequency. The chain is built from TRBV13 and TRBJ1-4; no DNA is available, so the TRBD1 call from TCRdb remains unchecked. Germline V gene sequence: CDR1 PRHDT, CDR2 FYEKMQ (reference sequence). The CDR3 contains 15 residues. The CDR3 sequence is CASSPRAGGGEKLFF.

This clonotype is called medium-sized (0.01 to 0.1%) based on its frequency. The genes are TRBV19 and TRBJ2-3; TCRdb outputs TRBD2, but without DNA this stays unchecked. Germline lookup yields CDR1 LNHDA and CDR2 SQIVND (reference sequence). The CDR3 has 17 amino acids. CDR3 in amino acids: CASRKGLAGFSTDTQYF.

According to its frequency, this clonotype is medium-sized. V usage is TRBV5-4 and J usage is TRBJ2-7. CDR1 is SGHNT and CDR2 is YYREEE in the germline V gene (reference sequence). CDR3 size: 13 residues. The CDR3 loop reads CASSMTPYYEQYF.

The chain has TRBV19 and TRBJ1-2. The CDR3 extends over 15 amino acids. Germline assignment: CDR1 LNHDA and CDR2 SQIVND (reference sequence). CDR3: CASSIEGGRSSGYTF.

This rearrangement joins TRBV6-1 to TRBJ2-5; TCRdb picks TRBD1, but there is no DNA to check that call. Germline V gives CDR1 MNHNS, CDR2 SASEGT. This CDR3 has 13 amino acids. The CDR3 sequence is CASSERQQDTQYF.

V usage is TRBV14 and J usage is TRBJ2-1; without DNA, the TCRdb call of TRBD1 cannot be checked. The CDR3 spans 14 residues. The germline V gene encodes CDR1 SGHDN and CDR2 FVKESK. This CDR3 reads CASSQGGPYNEQFF.

Here the CDR3 reads CASSLRGGRVAGELFF. The gene calls are TRBV27 and TRBJ2-2; TCRdb reports TRBD1, a call that lacks DNA to check it against. Germline V gives CDR1 MNHEY, CDR2 SMNVEV (reference sequence). This CDR3 has 16 residues.